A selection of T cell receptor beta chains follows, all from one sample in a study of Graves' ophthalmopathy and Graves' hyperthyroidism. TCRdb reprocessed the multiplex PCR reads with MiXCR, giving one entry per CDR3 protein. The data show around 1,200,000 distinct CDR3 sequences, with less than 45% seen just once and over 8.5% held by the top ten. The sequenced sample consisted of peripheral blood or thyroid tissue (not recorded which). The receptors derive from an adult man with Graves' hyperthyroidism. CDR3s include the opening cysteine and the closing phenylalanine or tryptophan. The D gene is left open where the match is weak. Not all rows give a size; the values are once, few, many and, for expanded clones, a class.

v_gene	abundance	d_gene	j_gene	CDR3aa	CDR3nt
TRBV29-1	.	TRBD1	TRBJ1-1	CSVDRGRRGEAFF	TGCAGCGTTGACAGGGGGCGAAGAGGTGAAGCTTTCTTT
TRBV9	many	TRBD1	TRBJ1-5	CASSAGQESQPQHF	TGTGCCAGCAGCGCGGGACAGGAGAGTCAGCCCCAGCATTTT
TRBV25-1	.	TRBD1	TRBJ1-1	CASRGTGGNTEAFF	TGTGCCAGCAGGGGGACAGGCGGGAACACTGAAGCTTTCTTT
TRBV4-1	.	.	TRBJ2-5	CASSQRRRDGETQYF	TGCGCCAGCAGCCAAAGACGGCGGGATGGAGAGACCCAGTACTTC
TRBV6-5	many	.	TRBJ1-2	CASMSRTKLGYTF	TGTGCCAGCATGTCACGGACCAAGTTGGGCTACACCTTC
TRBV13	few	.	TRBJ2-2	CASSLFGVSTGELFF	TGTGCCAGCAGCTTATTTGGGGTTAGCACCGGGGAGCTGTTTTTT
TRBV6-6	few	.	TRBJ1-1	CATNSILTGFF	TGTGCCACCAACTCGATATTAACCGGCTTCTTT
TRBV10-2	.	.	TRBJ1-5	CASSEPEPQHF	TGCGCCAGCAGTGAGCCGGAGCCCCAGCATTTT
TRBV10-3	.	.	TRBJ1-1	CAISYDSGRRTEAFF	TGTGCCATCAGCTACGACAGTGGTAGAAGGACTGAAGCTTTCTTT
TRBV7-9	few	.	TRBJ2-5	CASSPGTRSWTQYF	TGTGCCAGCAGTCCCGGGACGCGGAGCTGGACCCAGTACTTC
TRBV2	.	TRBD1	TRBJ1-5	CASGQGAGQPQHF	TGTGCCAGCGGCCAGGGGGCTGGTCAGCCCCAGCATTTT
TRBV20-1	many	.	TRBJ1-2	CSARDLATGGGYTF	TGCAGTGCTAGAGACCTAGCAACTGGAGGTGGCTACACCTTC
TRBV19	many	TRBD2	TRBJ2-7	CASSIGLAGAYEQYF	TGTGCCAGTAGTATCGGACTAGCGGGAGCCTACGAGCAGTACTTC
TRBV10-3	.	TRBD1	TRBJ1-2	CAISEDPQGLGYTF	TGTGCCATCAGTGAGGATCCACAGGGGCTTGGCTACACCTTC
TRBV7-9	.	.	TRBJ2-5	CASFIPGHARETQYF	TGTGCCAGCTTCATTCCGGGACACGCGCGAGAGACCCAGTACTTC
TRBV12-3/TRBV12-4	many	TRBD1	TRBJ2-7	CASSPPTGTYEQYF	TGTGCCAGCAGTCCACCGACAGGGACCTACGAGCAGTACTTC
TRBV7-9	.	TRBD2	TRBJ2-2	CASSQGLAGMNTGELFF	TGTGCCAGCAGCCAAGGTCTAGCGGGGATGAACACCGGGGAGCTGTTTTTT
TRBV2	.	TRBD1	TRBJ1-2	CASSDRGSYNYGYTF	TGTGCCAGCAGTGACAGGGGGTCCTATAACTATGGCTACACCTTC
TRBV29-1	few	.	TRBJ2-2	CSVAGRSNTGELFF	TGCAGCGTTGCGGGGCGATCGAACACCGGGGAGCTGTTTTTT
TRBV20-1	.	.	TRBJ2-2	CSARDGRGQLFF	TGCAGTGCTAGGGACGGGAGGGGGCAGCTGTTTTTT
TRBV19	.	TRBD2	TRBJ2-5	CASSPTSGRTRSETQYF	TGTGCCAGTAGTCCGACTAGCGGGAGGACCAGGTCCGAGACCCAGTACTTC
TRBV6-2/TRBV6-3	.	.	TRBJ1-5	CASSYARNQPQHF	TGTGCCAGCAGTTACGCGAGAAATCAGCCCCAGCATTTT
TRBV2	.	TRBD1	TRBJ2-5	CASRKAWATGTQEAQYF	TGTGCCAGCAGGAAGGCTTGGGCGACAGGGACCCAAGAGGCCCAGTACTTC
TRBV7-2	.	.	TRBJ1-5	CASKLPGAQETQHF	TGTGCCAGCAAGCTCCCTGGGGCCCAAGAGACCCAGCATTTT
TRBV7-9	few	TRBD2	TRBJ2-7	CASSGTRTSGSEQYF	TGTGCCAGCAGCGGAACTAGGACTAGCGGGAGCGAGCAGTACTTC
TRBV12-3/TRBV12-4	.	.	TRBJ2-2	CASSLLGGGLGELFF	TGTGCCAGCAGTTTGTTAGGGGGAGGTCTTGGGGAGCTGTTTTTT
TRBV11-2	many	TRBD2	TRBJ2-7	CASSLGTSGLEQYF	TGTGCCAGCAGCTTAGGGACTAGCGGACTCGAGCAGTACTTC
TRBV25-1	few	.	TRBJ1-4	CASSELTGSNEKLFF	TGTGCCAGCAGTGAATTGACAGGTTCTAATGAAAAACTGTTTTTT
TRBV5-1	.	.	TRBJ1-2	CASSLETGLSGYGYTF	TGCGCCAGCAGCTTGGAAACAGGGCTGTCAGGGTATGGCTACACCTTC
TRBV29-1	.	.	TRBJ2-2	CSAVRDRGTGELFF	TGCAGCGCCGTCCGGGACCGGGGGACCGGGGAGCTGTTTTTT
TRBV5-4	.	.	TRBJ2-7	CASSSIDTSYEQYF	TGTGCCAGCAGCTCGATTGACACCTCCTACGAGCAGTACTTC
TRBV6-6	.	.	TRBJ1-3	CASSYSGIGNTIYF	TGTGCCAGCAGTTACTCCGGAATTGGAAACACCATATATTTT
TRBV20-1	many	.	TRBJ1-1	CSAEQGWTEAFF	TGCAGTGCAGAACAGGGTTGGACTGAAGCTTTCTTT
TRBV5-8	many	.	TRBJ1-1	CASSLFQENTEAFF	TGTGCCAGCAGCTTGTTTCAGGAGAACACTGAAGCTTTCTTT
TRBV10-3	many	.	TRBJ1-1	CAISESRGQRNTEAFF	TGTGCCATCAGTGAGTCGCGAGGACAGAGGAACACTGAAGCTTTCTTT
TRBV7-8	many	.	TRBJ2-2	CASSLEQYTGELFF	TGTGCCAGCAGCTTAGAACAGTACACCGGGGAGCTGTTTTTT
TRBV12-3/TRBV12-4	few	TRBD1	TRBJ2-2	CASSPQGATNTGELFF	TGTGCCAGCAGTCCGCAGGGGGCCACGAACACCGGGGAGCTGTTTTTT
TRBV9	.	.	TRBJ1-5	CASSVASSNQPQHF	TGTGCCAGCAGCGTAGCTTCGTCTAATCAGCCCCAGCATTTT
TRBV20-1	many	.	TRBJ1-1	CSADPGGARRTEAFF	TGCAGTGCCGACCCTGGGGGGGCCCGTCGCACTGAAGCTTTCTTT
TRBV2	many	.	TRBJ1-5	CASSAASNQPQHF	TGTGCCAGCAGTGCCGCCAGCAATCAGCCCCAGCATTTT
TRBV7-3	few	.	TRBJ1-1	CASSLIGRLNTEAFF	TGTGCCAGCAGCTTAATCGGACGGCTGAACACTGAAGCTTTCTTT
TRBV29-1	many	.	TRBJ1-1	CSVGDGGTEAFF	TGCAGCGTCGGGGACGGGGGAACTGAAGCTTTCTTT
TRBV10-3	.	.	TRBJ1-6	CAISGGHLHF	TGTGCCATCAGTGGGGGACACCTCCACTTT
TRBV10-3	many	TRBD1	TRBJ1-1	CAIRGGQASNTEAFF	TGTGCCATCAGAGGGGGACAGGCGTCGAACACTGAAGCTTTCTTT